The 2 T cell receptor beta chains given below trace back to one sample, sequenced in a study of blood T cell repertoires in COVID-19. This table comes from immunoSEQ multiplex PCR, and its TCRdb copy is limited to in-frame clones, with some not included. The table has roughly 110,000 clones, 80% to 85% seen once. Material for sequencing was peripheral blood. These receptor sequences come from a human donor in a cohort sampled during active COVID-19.

CDR3 region: CASSGGGLGTDTQYF. CDR3 in DNA: TGTGCCAGCAGTGGGGGCGGCTTAGGCACAGATACGCAGTATTTT. This chain joins TRBV2 and TRBJ2-3, with D possibly TRBD1 on 5 matching bases. V dropped 4 bases and J dropped 1 base, with 12 bases sitting between them. Germline CDR1 SNHLY, CDR2 FYNNEI. The length of the CDR3 is 15 residues.

The chain combines TRBV27 with TRBJ2-7; no reliable D call. Trimming cost V 2 bases and J 4 bases, with 15 bases left between them. CDR3 length: 15 residues. Germline CDR1 MNHEY, CDR2 SMNVEV (reference sequence). The CDR3 region is CASSLTAANSYEQYF. The CDR3, as DNA: TGTGCCAGCAGTTTAACTGCGGCCAATTCTTACGAGCAGTACTTC.